These T cell receptor beta chains were read from a single sample in a study of blood T cell repertoires in COVID-19. TCRdb's table, derived via immunoSEQ multiplex PCR, lists solely in-frame clones and lacks some. The sample includes 300,000 to 500,000 clones, 70% to 90% of them seen just once. Sequencing was done on a sample of PBMCs or T cells enriched from blood (not recorded which). The source of these receptors is a woman between 25 and 40 years old with acute COVID-19. Each CDR3 is given with its conserved first and last residue. The order of the fields is V gene, clone size, J gene, D gene, CDR3 DNA, CDR3 protein. A D gene is named only where the DNA matches it firmly. Only part of the rows carry a size: once, few, many, or a class if the clone is expanded.

TRBV7-9	NA	TRBJ1-1	NA	TGTGCCAGCAGCTCCCGGACAGATCATTCTGAAGCTTTCTTT	CASSSRTDHSEAFF
TRBV3-1/TRBV3-2	once	TRBJ2-7	TRBD2	TGTGCCAGCAGCTTTGGACTAGCGGGGGGTTCTGAGCAGTACTTC	CASSFGLAGGSEQYF
TRBV7-8	once	TRBJ1-6	NA	TGTGCCAGCAGCCCGCAGGATGCCTATAATTCACCCCTCCACTTT	CASSPQDAYNSPLHF
TRBV5-5	NA	TRBJ2-3	TRBD1	TGTGCCAGCAGCTTCCGGGACAGGGGAACAGATACGCAGTATTTT	CASSFRDRGTDTQYF
TRBV28	NA	TRBJ1-1	TRBD1	TGTGCCAGCAGTCGAATGACAGGGGATAGGACTGAAGCTTTCTTT	CASSRMTGDRTEAFF
TRBV7-9	NA	TRBJ2-3	NA	TGTGCCAGCAGCTCAAAACAGAGCACAGATACGCAGTATTTT	CASSSKQSTDTQYF
TRBV24-1	NA	TRBJ1-1	TRBD1	TGTGCCACCAGTGATGGGGGGACAGGGGTGAACACTGAAGCTTTCTTT	CATSDGGTGVNTEAFF
TRBV6-5	NA	TRBJ2-7	TRBD1	TGTGCCAGCAGTAAGCAACAGGGGGCCTACGAGCAGTACTTC	CASSKQQGAYEQYF
TRBV21-1	few	TRBJ1-6	NA	TGTGCCAGCAGCAAATCCCTTGTAGTAGACAGGGGCAATTCACCCCTCCACTTT	CASSKSLVVDRGNSPLHF
TRBV19	few	TRBJ2-3	TRBD2	TGTGCCAGTAGTATCGGACTAGGCACAGATACGCAGTATTTT	CASSIGLGTDTQYF
TRBV5-1	once	TRBJ2-1	NA	TGCGCCAGTACGAAGGGGGCGGGAGGCAATGAGCAGTTCTTC	CASTKGAGGNEQFF
TRBV27	NA	TRBJ1-2	NA	TGTGCCAGCAGTCTCCACCGGGGGGCTCGAAACACCTTC	CASSLHRGARNTF
TRBV2	NA	TRBJ1-6	TRBD1	TGTGCCAGCAAACAGGGGGAATCACCCCTCCACTTT	CASKQGESPLHF
TRBV10-3	NA	TRBJ1-4	NA	TGTGCCATCAGTGACTCACTAAGCGAAAAACTGTTTTTT	CAISDSLSEKLFF
TRBV7-2	few	TRBJ2-2	TRBD2	TGTGCCAGCAGCACAGGACTAGCGCGTACCACCGGGGAGCTGTTTTTT	CASSTGLARTTGELFF
TRBV5-4	NA	TRBJ1-2	NA	TGTGCCAGCAGTAAGGACAGACCTGAACTCTATGGCTACACCTTC	CASSKDRPELYGYTF
TRBV18	NA	TRBJ2-7	TRBD1	TGTGCCAGCTCAACGACAGGGGGGAACTACGAGCAGTACTTC	CASSTTGGNYEQYF
TRBV15	NA	TRBJ2-7	TRBD2	TGTGCCACCAGTCTGGGGGGGGGTTACTACAACGAGCAGTACTTC	CATSLGGGYYNEQYF
TRBV29-1	NA	TRBJ2-3	TRBD2	TGCAGCGCAGCGGGACTAGCGGAGAGTGGGGGGACAGATACGCAGTATTTT	CSAAGLAESGGTDTQYF
TRBV5-1	NA	TRBJ1-5	NA	TGCGCCAGCAGCCCGGGACACGGAGATAGCAATCAGCCCCAGCATTTT	CASSPGHGDSNQPQHF
TRBV7-2	NA	TRBJ1-6	NA	TGTGCCAGCAGCTTTCCGGCGGCAAATTCACCCCTCCACTTT	CASSFPAANSPLHF
TRBV4-1	NA	TRBJ2-7	TRBD2	TGCGCCAGCAGCCCCGAAAGACGAGCGGGGGGGCCATACGAGCAGTACTTC	CASSPERRAGGPYEQYF
TRBV6-4	NA	TRBJ2-1	NA	TGTGCCAGCAGTGAGAGTACCACCTACAATGAGCAGTTCTTC	CASSESTTYNEQFF
TRBV5-1	NA	TRBJ1-2	NA	TGCGCCAGCAGCCCGGCCGGGACTAACTATGGCTACACCTTC	CASSPAGTNYGYTF
TRBV13	NA	TRBJ2-3	TRBD2	TGTGCCAGCAGCTTAGGCCCGGAGCGGGGGGATGGAGATACGCAGTATTTT	CASSLGPERGDGDTQYF
TRBV4-2	NA	TRBJ1-4	NA	TGTGCCAGCAGTCGCGAGGAGTATAATGAAAAACTGTTTTTT	CASSREEYNEKLFF
TRBV9	NA	TRBJ1-5	NA	TGTGCCAGCAGCCCACACCTTGGAGGTAATCAGCCCCAGCATTTT	CASSPHLGGNQPQHF
TRBV5-1	NA	TRBJ2-7	TRBD1	TGCGCCAGCAGCACTGGGACAGGGGGCATCCACGAGCAGTACTTC	CASSTGTGGIHEQYF
TRBV6-5	NA	TRBJ1-2	NA	TGTGCCAGCAGGCCCGCCGGGGGTAGTTGGGGTGGCTACACCTTC	CASRPAGGSWGGYTF
TRBV7-2	NA	TRBJ1-2	NA	TGTGCCAGCACCATACCGGGGTATGGCTACACCTTC	CASTIPGYGYTF
TRBV10-3	NA	TRBJ2-1	TRBD2	TGTGCCAGTCGAGCCTTGGGACTAGCGGGGCCCAATGAGCAGTTCTTC	CASRALGLAGPNEQFF
TRBV30	NA	TRBJ2-1	TRBD1	TGTGCCGGACAGGGGTCCCACAATGAGCAGTTCTTC	CAGQGSHNEQFF
TRBV12-5	NA	TRBJ2-1	TRBD1	TGTGCTAGTGGTCCGACAGGGGCAATAAACAATGAGCAGTTCTTC	CASGPTGAINNEQFF
TRBV3-1/TRBV3-2	NA	TRBJ1-1	TRBD1	TGTGCCAGCAGCCATCACGGACAGGAGAACACTGAAGCTTTCTTT	CASSHHGQENTEAFF
TRBV18	NA	TRBJ1-6	NA	TGTGCCAGCTCACCCGTCCCTCCCGGGTTGGAAAATTCACCCCTCCACTTT	CASSPVPPGLENSPLHF
TRBV5-6	NA	TRBJ1-6	NA	TGTGCCAGCAACCCCCTCGGGGTTCCCGAAGATTCACCCCTCCACTTT	CASNPLGVPEDSPLHF
TRBV30	NA	TRBJ1-6	NA	TGTGCCTGGAGTCTAGACTCCTATAATTCACCCCTCCACTTT	CAWSLDSYNSPLHF
TRBV4-1	NA	TRBJ2-7	NA	TGCGCCAGCAGCCAAGGGTCAGGGGATATCTACGAGCAGTACTTC	CASSQGSGDIYEQYF
TRBV9	NA	TRBJ2-1	TRBD2	TGTGCCAGCAGCGTAGGGTGGGGACTACGTAACAATGAGCAGTTCTTC	CASSVGWGLRNNEQFF
TRBV7-2	few	TRBJ2-7	TRBD2	TGTGCCAGCAGCGGGCAAGCGGGGGGCTACGAGCAGTACTTC	CASSGQAGGYEQYF
TRBV6-6	NA	TRBJ2-3	NA	TGTGCCAGCACCGAGGTCCCCACAGATACGCAGTATTTT	CASTEVPTDTQYF
TRBV30	once	TRBJ2-5	NA	TGTGCCTGGGATGTGTTGGCGGGGGCCGGGGAGACCCAGTACTTC	CAWDVLAGAGETQYF